Below are 26 T cell receptor beta chains sequenced from a single sample in a study of T cell changes during pregnancy in multiple sclerosis. Measured with immunoSEQ multiplex PCR; TCRdb has only the in-frame clones, and not every one. The sample has some 28,000 clones, roughly 90% seen once. This specimen was CD4+ T cells from peripheral blood mononuclear cells, taken in the first trimester of pregnancy. All receptors derive from a female donor in good health, enrolled as a control in a pregnancy study.

The chain is built from TRBV9 and TRBJ1-2; D remains unclear. This CDR3 is 14 amino acids long. Germline V gene data show CDR1 as SGDLS and CDR2 as YYNGEE. Trimming took 3 bases from V and 8 from J, leaving 17 bases between them. The CDR3 DNA reads TGTGCCAGCAGCGAATCGGGCGGGGTGGAAGGCTACACCTTC. Its translation: CASSESGGVEGYTF.

V usage is TRBV19 and J usage is TRBJ2-1; 7 positions match TRBD2. This CDR3 is 14 amino acids long. Germline V gene lookup returns CDR1 LNHDA and CDR2 SQIVND (reference sequence). V dropped 7 bases and J dropped 4; count of bases not matched to a gene: 7. CDR3 sequence: CASMRAGIYNEQFF. The CDR3 nucleotides read TGTGCCAGTATGCGAGCGGGAATTTACAATGAGCAGTTCTTC.

V gene TRBV28 combines with J gene TRBJ2-1, with D perhaps TRBD2 (5 bases). CDR3 length: 11 residues. V was pared by 6 bases and J by 10 bases, with 10 bases between. CDR1 and CDR2 (germline): MDHEN, SYDVKM. CDR3 coding DNA: TGTGCCAGCAGAGAAAGAGGGGAGCAGTTCTTC. Protein product: CASRERGEQFF.

V gene TRBV5-1 combines with J gene TRBJ1-1; 7 bases align to TRBD1. Germline lookup yields CDR1 SGHRS and CDR2 YFSETQ. This CDR3 comprises 14 residues. The ends lost 3 bases at V and 4 bases at J; junction bases unmatched: 6. CDR3 nucleotide sequence: TGCGCCAGCAGCTACGACAGGGTCGGCACTGAAGCTTTCTTT. Amino acids: CASSYDRVGTEAFF. Supplemented by reference TRBV5-1 and TRBJ1-1, the full variable domain reads KAGVTQTPRYLIKTRGQQVTLSCSPISGHRSVSWYQQTPGQGLQFLFEYFSETQRNKGNFPGRFSGRQFSNSRSEMNVSTLELGDSALYLCASSYDRVGTEAFFGQGTRLTVV.

V is TRBV4-2 and J is TRBJ2-2; D is unclear. The CDR3 length is 15 residues. From germline, CDR1 is LGHNA and CDR2 YNFKEQ. The V end was cut by 1 base, the J end by 5 bases, with 11 bases between. In DNA form, the CDR3 reads TGTGCCAGCAGCCAAGCCTATGCGGAGACCGGGGAGCTGTTTTTT. This codes for CASSQAYAETGELFF.

The chain recombines TRBV28 with TRBJ1-1, with a possible D match to TRBD1 (6 bases). The CDR3 contains 16 residues. Germline assignment: CDR1 MDHEN and CDR2 SYDVKM. V gave up 4 bases and J gave up 1 base, with 16 bases separating them. Here the CDR3 DNA reads TGTGCCAGCAGTTGGAGGGGGGGGCCCCGGAACACTGAAGCTTTCTTT. It encodes CASSWRGGPRNTEAFF.

The CDR3 is CASSFGAGQGFYEQYF. The CDR3 DNA sequence: TGTGCCAGCAGCTTTGGGGCGGGACAGGGTTTCTACGAGCAGTACTTC. The V and J genes are TRBV5-4 and TRBJ2-7; the match to TRBD1 covers 9 bases. This CDR3 contains 16 residues. J gave up 3 bases and V 2 bases, and 9 bases lay outside the gene matches. Germline V gene lookup returns CDR1 SGHNT and CDR2 YYREEE (reference sequence).

The rearrangement links TRBV19 to TRBJ1-1; 8 bases are shared with TRBD1. Germline-derived CDR1 and CDR2 are LNHDA and SQIVND (reference sequence). V shed 8 bases and J 8 bases; nucleotides not matched to a gene: 4. This CDR3 has 11 residues. The CDR3 sequence is CASGRQGEAFF. In DNA form, the CDR3 reads TGTGCCAGTGGACGACAGGGGGAAGCTTTCTTT.

The V call is TRBV30, the J call TRBJ2-5, with D hard to call. The DNA end favors TRBJ2-7, so the J call may be wrong. The CDR3 totals 13 residues. Germline loops: CDR1 GTSNPN, CDR2 SVGIG (reference sequence). The CDR3 nucleotides read TGTGCCTGGAGCATCCGTCTGGACTACGAGCAGTACTTC. Its translation is CAWSIRLDYEQYF.

V gene TRBV4-3 combines with J gene TRBJ2-2; 8 bases match TRBD2. With 4 bases clipped from V and 1 base from J, the junction kept 2 bases outside the gene matches. The germline gives CDR1 LGHNA, CDR2 YSLEER. CDR3 size: 15 residues. The CDR3 bases are TGCGCCAGCAGCCCTCTAGCGGGGAACACCGGGGAGCTGTTTTTT. Amino acid sequence: CASSPLAGNTGELFF.

V usage is TRBV2 and J usage is TRBJ1-5; 7 positions match TRBD1. CDR3 length: 17 residues. CDR1 and CDR2 from the germline V gene are SNHLY and FYNNEI. V lost 3 bases to trimming and J lost 3 bases; unmatched junction nucleotides: 11. CDR3 residues: CASSEDRWGDPNQPQHF. CDR3 bases: TGTGCCAGCAGTGAGGACAGGTGGGGGGACCCCAATCAGCCCCAGCATTTT.

V gene TRBV9 combines with J gene TRBJ2-5; 7 bases align to TRBD1. V was pared by 2 bases and J by 2 bases, with 9 bases of the junction left unmatched. The CDR3 is made up of 16 amino acids. Germline CDR1 SGDLS, CDR2 YYNGEE. CDR3: CASSVRDRPYQETQYF. CDR3 coding DNA: TGTGCCAGCAGCGTCCGGGACAGACCGTATCAAGAGACCCAGTACTTC.

The chain is built from TRBV25-1 and TRBJ1-2; 10 nucleotides match TRBD1. The CDR3 is made up of 16 amino acids. J was trimmed by 8 bases and V by 3 bases; bases with no gene match: 12. In germline, CDR1 is MGHDK, CDR2 SYGVNS. The CDR3 DNA reads TGTGCCAGCAGTGACCCTAGACAGGGGGCCTTGGAAGGCTACACCTTC. This translates into CASSDPRQGALEGYTF.

In this sample, this clone turned up a few times. The CDR3 reads CASRLRGMGIYEQYF. The CDR3 DNA reads as TGTGCCAGCAGGCTGAGGGGGATGGGGATCTACGAGCAGTACTTC. The chain joins TRBV2 to TRBJ2-7, with D possibly matching TRBD1 (6 bases). Germline V CDR1 and CDR2: SNHLY, FYNNEI. V lost 6 bases and J lost 3, with 18 bases in between. This CDR3 has 15 residues.

The chain carries TRBV27 and TRBJ2-2; D unclear. This CDR3 has 14 amino acids. Germline V CDR1 and CDR2: MNHEY, SMNVEV (reference sequence). Trimming removed 7 bases at V and 6 bases at J, with 15 bases between. The chain's CDR3 is CASTPRGFPGELFF. The DNA for the CDR3 is TGTGCCAGCACCCCCCGTGGCTTTCCCGGGGAGCTGTTTTTT.

The CDR3 region is CASSSGRDEKLFF. Here the CDR3 DNA reads TGTGCCAGCTCGAGCGGCAGAGATGAAAAACTGTTTTTT. V usage is TRBV28 and J usage is TRBJ1-4; D remains ambiguous. CDR3 length: 13 residues. V was shortened by 8 bases and J by 6 bases, with 13 bases between the two germline ends. Per germline, CDR1 MDHEN and CDR2 SYDVKM.

The rearrangement joins TRBV29-1 to TRBJ2-7, with 8 bases fitting TRBD2. The CDR3 spans 13 residues. With 4 bases clipped from V and 2 bases from J, the junction kept 4 bases outside the gene matches. CDR1 SQVTM and CDR2 ANQGSEA come from the germline V gene. The CDR3 protein is CSVGAGATYEQYF. CDR3 nucleotides: TGCAGCGTTGGAGCGGGGGCGACCTACGAGCAGTACTTC.

This chain joins TRBV4-2 and TRBJ2-7, with TRBD2 matching over 13 bases. V gave up 3 bases and J gave up 1 base; unmatched junction bases: 6. Germline V gene lookup returns CDR1 LGHNA and CDR2 YNFKEQ. This CDR3 is built from 17 residues. Written as DNA, the CDR3 is TGTGCCAGCAGCCACCGACTAGCGGGAGGCCAATCCTACGAGCAGTACTTC. Translating it yields CASSHRLAGGQSYEQYF.

The chain has TRBV5-4 and TRBJ1-1; D may be TRBD1 (6 bases). The germline V gene encodes CDR1 SGHNT and CDR2 YYREEE (reference sequence). The CDR3 contains 17 residues. Trimming removed 1 base at V and 0 bases at J, with 16 bases between. CDR3 loop: CASSLRLGASMNTEAFF. The DNA for the CDR3 is TGTGCCAGCAGCTTGAGGCTGGGGGCGTCGATGAACACTGAAGCTTTCTTT.

This chain uses TRBV18 with TRBJ1-3; weak D call: TRBD1 (5 bases). CDR1 KGHSH and CDR2 LQKENI come from the germline V gene. This CDR3 spans 14 amino acids. Trimming pared 0 bases from V and 7 bases from J, leaving 10 bases between. Here the CDR3 DNA reads TGTGCCAGCTCACCACCGGGGCAGAAGAACACCATATATTTT. Protein sequence: CASSPPGQKNTIYF.

This clone is labeled as medium-sized. This sample also contains other DNA sequences that code for the same CDR3. The gene calls are TRBV20-1 and TRBJ2-1; D is uncertain. CDR1 is DFQATT, CDR2 SNEGSKA, per germline (reference sequence). The CDR3 has 11 residues. The V gene lost 0 bases and the J gene lost 10 bases, with 7 bases spanning the gap. The CDR3 bases are TGCAGTGCTAGAGATATAACAGAGCAGTTCTTC. It encodes CSARDITEQFF.

The chain is built from TRBV28 and TRBJ1-6; D is ambiguous. Per germline, CDR1 MDHEN and CDR2 SYDVKM. The CDR3 consists of 14 residues. Trimming shortened V by 6 bases and J by 2 bases, and 8 bases separated the two germline ends. The CDR3 is CASSSGTYNSPLHF. CDR3 DNA sequence: TGTGCCAGCAGCTCCGGGACCTATAATTCACCCCTCCACTTT.

The chain joins TRBV6-5 to TRBJ1-6, with 9 bases identical to TRBD1. Germline V gene data show CDR1 as MNHEY and CDR2 as SVGAGI. The CDR3 loop spans 15 amino acids. Trimming removed 2 bases from V and 7 bases from J; junction bases left unmatched: 3. The CDR3 here is CASSYGTGRNSPLHF. The CDR3 nucleotides are TGTGCCAGCAGTTACGGGACAGGGCGAAATTCACCCCTCCACTTT.

The rearrangement uses TRBV6-5 and TRBJ2-3; a weak D match, TRBD2 (6 bases). The length of the CDR3 is 15 residues. With 6 bases removed from V and 2 bases from J, the gap between germline ends came to 15 bases. Germline CDR1 and CDR2: MNHEY and SVGAGI. CDR3 residues: CASSVVAGHTDTQYF. CDR3 bases: TGTGCCAGCAGCGTAGTGGCGGGGCACACAGATACGCAGTATTTT.

About this clone itself: This same CDR3 is encoded by further DNA sequences in the sample. The chain links TRBV5-1 to TRBJ2-3; TRBD2 agrees at 7 bases. Germline V gives CDR1 SGHRS, CDR2 YFSETQ. Trimming removed 4 bases from V and 0 bases from J; junction bases left unmatched: 2. This CDR3 is built from 14 residues. CDR3: CASSLSGSTDTQYF. CDR3 sequence (DNA): TGCGCCAGCAGCCTTAGCGGGAGCACAGATACGCAGTATTTT.

The chain employs TRBV10-1 and TRBJ2-7, with D maybe TRBD2 (6 bases). This CDR3 comprises 12 residues. The V end was cut by 3 bases, the J end by 5 bases, with 8 bases between. From germline, CDR1 is WNHNN and CDR2 SYGVQD (reference sequence). In DNA, the CDR3 is TGCGCCAGCAGTGACGGAGGGAACGAGCAGTACTTC. Protein sequence: CASSDGGNEQYF.